The 6 T cell receptor beta chains listed next were all sequenced from one sample in a study of Graves' ophthalmopathy and Graves' hyperthyroidism. The study amplified TCR beta CDR3 regions using RNA transcripts. The first-round RT-PCR employed HTBI primers together with the Qiagen OneStep RT-PCR kit. A multiplex PCR was then performed as the second round. Using its own MiXCR run on the multiplex PCR reads, TCRdb lists one record per CDR3 protein. The table shows around 470,000 distinct CDR3 sequences, with roughly 14% occurring only once. The sequenced sample consisted of blood. The receptors stem from a woman under 40 with Graves' ophthalmopathy.

This clonotype has at least ten counts. This chain uses TRBV20-1 with TRBJ2-2, with D perhaps TRBD2 (5 bases). Trimming stripped 6 bases from V and 1 base from J, with 15 bases between. The CDR3 loop spans 15 amino acids. In germline, CDR1 is DFQATT, CDR2 SNEGSKA (reference sequence). Here the CDR3 reads CSAGIAIGNTGELFF. DNA for the CDR3: TGCAGTGCCGGGATCGCTATAGGGAACACCGGGGAGCTGTTTTTT.

In this sample, this clonotype turned up many times. The chain couples TRBV2 to TRBJ2-6, with 10 bases that match TRBD1. This CDR3 comprises 16 residues. Germline V gene lookup returns CDR1 SNHLY and CDR2 FYNNEI. V dropped 5 bases and J dropped 4; count of bases not matched to a gene: 5. The CDR3 reads CASSYDRGRGANVLTF. CDR3 DNA: TGTGCCAGCAGTTATGACAGGGGGCGCGGGGCCAACGTCCTGACTTTC.

This clonotype was picked up many times. The junction and the germline gene differ at one end; a read error may be behind it. The chain employs TRBV6-5 and TRBJ1-2; D perhaps matches TRBD1 (5 bases). The CDR3 is 12 residues long. Per germline, CDR1 MNHEY and CDR2 SVGAGI. CDR3 DNA sequence: TGTGCCAGCAGTTCGCAGGGCCGCGCCAGCTTCTTC. It is translated as CASSSQGRASFF.

This clonotype was seen ten or more times. This chain links TRBV7-3 with TRBJ2-2; D gene unclear. The CDR3 runs 14 residues. Germline V lookup: CDR1 SGHTA, CDR2 FQGTGA. V gave up 4 bases and J gave up 4 bases, with 10 bases separating them. CDR3 sequence reads: CASSSRLGTGELFF. The CDR3 DNA is TGTGCCAGCAGCTCCCGTTTGGGCACCGGGGAGCTGTTTTTT.

This clonotype occurred many times. The chain employs TRBV6-5 and TRBJ1-3; unclear D gene. Trimming shortened V by 0 bases and J by 4 bases, and 10 bases separated the two germline ends. This CDR3 has 15 amino acids. CDR1 is MNHEY, CDR2 SVGAGI, per germline. In nucleotides, the CDR3 is TGTGCCAGCAGTTACTCCTCAACGTCGGGAAACACCATATATTTT. It codes for CASSYSSTSGNTIYF.

At least ten counts were recorded for this clonotype. This sequence joins TRBV28 and TRBJ2-2, with TRBD2 identical over 10 bases. V dropped 5 bases and J dropped 6; count of bases not matched to a gene: 6. This CDR3 has 15 residues. Germline loops: CDR1 MDHEN, CDR2 SYDVKM. CDR3 bases: TGTGCCAGCAGTAGCACCGGGACTAGCGCCGGGGAGCTGTTTTTT. This translates into CASSSTGTSAGELFF.